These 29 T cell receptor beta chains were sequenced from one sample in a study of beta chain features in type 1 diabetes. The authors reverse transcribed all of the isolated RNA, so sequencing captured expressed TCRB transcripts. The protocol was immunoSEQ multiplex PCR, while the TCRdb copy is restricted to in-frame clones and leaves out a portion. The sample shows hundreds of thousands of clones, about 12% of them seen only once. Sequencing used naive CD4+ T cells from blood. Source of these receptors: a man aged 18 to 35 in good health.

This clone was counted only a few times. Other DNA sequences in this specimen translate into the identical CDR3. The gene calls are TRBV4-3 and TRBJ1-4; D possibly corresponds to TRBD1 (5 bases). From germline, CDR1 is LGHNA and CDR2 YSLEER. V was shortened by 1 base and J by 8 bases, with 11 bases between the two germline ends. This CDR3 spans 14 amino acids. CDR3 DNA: TGCGCCAGCAGCCAAGGCCAGGGTGGCGAAAAACTGTTTTTT. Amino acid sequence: CASSQGQGGEKLFF.

The CDR3 reads CSVEEEAEKLFF. The CDR3 DNA is TGCAGCGTTGAAGAGGAGGCTGAAAAACTGTTTTTT. The V gene is TRBV29-1, the J gene TRBJ1-4; D is ambiguous. This CDR3 region has 12 residues. The V end lost 0 bases, the J end lost 7 bases, and 6 bases lay between the germline ends. CDR1 and CDR2 from the germline V gene are SQVTM and ANQGSEA.

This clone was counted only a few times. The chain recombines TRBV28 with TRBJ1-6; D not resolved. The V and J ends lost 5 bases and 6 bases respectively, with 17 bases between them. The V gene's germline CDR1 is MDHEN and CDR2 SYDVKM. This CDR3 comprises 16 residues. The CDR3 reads CASSTNDYMSNSPLHF. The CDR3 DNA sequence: TGTGCCAGCAGTACCAATGACTACATGAGTAATTCACCCCTCCACTTT.

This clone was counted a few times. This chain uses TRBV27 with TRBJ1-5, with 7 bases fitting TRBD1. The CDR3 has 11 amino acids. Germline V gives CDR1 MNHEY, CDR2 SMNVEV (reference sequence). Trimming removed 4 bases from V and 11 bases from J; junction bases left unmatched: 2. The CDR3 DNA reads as TGTGCCAGCAGTTGGACAGGTACCCAGCATTTT. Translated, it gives CASSWTGTQHF.

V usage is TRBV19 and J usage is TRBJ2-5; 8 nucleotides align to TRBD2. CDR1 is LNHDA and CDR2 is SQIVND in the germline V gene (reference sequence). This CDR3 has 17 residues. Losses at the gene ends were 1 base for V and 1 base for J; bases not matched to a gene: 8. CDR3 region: CASSIATSGDLQETQYF. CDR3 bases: TGTGCCAGTAGTATAGCCACTAGCGGAGACCTCCAAGAGACCCAGTACTTC.

The CDR3 is CAWTRGNEKLFF. The CDR3 DNA reads as TGTGCCTGGACCAGGGGAAATGAAAAACTGTTTTTT. The chain couples TRBV30 to TRBJ1-4; maybe TRBD1 (6 bases). This CDR3 has 12 residues. Germline lookup yields CDR1 GTSNPN and CDR2 SVGIG (reference sequence). Trimming left V 4 bases short and J 5 bases short, with 8 bases between.

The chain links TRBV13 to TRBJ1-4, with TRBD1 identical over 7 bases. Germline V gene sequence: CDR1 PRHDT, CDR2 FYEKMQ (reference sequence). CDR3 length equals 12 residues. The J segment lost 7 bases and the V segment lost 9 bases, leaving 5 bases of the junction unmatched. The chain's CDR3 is CARGKGAEKLFF. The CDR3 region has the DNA TGTGCCAGAGGGAAGGGGGCTGAAAAACTGTTTTTT.

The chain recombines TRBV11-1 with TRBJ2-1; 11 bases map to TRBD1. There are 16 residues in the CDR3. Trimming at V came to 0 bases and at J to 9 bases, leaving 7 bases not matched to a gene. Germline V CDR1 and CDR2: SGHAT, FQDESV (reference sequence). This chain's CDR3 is CASSLAPRDRGSEQFF. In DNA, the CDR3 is TGTGCCAGCAGCTTAGCTCCCCGGGACAGGGGGTCTGAGCAGTTCTTC.

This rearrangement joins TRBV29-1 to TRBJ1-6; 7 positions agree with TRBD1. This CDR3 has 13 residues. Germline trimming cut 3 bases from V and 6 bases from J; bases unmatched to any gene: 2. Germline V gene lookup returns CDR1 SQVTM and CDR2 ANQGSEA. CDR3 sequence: CSVERDSNSPLHF. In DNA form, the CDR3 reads TGCAGCGTTGAGCGGGACAGTAATTCACCCCTCCACTTT.

CDR3 in DNA: TGCAGCGTTGAAGAAAGGACAGGGCGAACCTACGAGCAGTACTTC. This encodes CSVEERTGRTYEQYF. The rearrangement uses TRBV29-1 and TRBJ2-7; 8 positions agree with TRBD1. The V and J ends lost 0 bases and 2 bases, in that order; junction bases with no gene match: 6. Germline V gene data show CDR1 as SQVTM and CDR2 as ANQGSEA. The CDR3 has 15 residues.

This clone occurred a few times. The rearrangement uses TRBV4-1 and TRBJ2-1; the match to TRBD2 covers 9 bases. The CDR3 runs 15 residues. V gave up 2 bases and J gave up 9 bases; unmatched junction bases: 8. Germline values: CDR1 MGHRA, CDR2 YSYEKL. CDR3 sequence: CASSQRTSEVGEQFF. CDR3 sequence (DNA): TGCGCCAGCAGCCAAAGGACTAGCGAGGTTGGTGAGCAGTTCTTC.

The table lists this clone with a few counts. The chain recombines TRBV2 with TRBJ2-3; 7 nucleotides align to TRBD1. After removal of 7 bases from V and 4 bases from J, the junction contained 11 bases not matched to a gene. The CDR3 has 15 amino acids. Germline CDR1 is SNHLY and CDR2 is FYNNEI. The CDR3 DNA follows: TGTGCCAGCATTAAGGGGACAGTTGAGTCAGATACGCAGTATTTT. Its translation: CASIKGTVESDTQYF.

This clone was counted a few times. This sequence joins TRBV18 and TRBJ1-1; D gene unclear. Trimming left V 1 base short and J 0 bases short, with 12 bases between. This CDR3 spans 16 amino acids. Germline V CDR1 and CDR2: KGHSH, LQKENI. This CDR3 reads CASSPQDGIMNTEAFF. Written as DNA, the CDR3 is TGTGCCAGCTCACCACAGGACGGGATCATGAACACTGAAGCTTTCTTT.

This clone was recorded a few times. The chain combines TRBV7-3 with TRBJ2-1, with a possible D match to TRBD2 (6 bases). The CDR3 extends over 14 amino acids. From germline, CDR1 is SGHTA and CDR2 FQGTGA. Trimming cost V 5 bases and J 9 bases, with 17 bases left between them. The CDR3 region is CASSRRRGWAEQFF. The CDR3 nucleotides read TGTGCCAGCAGCAGGCGTCGGGGGTGGGCTGAGCAGTTCTTC.

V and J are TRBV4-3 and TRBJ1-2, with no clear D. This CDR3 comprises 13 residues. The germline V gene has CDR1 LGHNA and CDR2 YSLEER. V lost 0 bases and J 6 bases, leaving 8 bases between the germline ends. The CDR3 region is CASSQDRVDGYTF. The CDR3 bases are TGCGCCAGCAGCCAAGATCGGGTAGATGGCTACACCTTC.

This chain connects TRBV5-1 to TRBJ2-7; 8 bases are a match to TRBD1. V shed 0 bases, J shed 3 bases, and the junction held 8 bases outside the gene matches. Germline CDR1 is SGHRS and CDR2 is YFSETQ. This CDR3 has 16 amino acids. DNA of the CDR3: TGCGCCAGCAGCTTGGAATGGCGAGACAGGGGCTACGAGCAGTACTTC. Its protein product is CASSLEWRDRGYEQYF.

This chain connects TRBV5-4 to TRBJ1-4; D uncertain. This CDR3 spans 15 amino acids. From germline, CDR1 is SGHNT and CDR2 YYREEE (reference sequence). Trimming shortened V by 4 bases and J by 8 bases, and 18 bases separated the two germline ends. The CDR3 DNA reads TGTGCCAGCAGCCCAAGATCAGACATCGGAGAAAAACTGTTTTTT. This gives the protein CASSPRSDIGEKLFF.

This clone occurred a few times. The CDR3 spells CASSRTGQDYGYTF. For the CDR3, the DNA is TGTGCCAGCAGCCGAACCGGACAGGACTATGGCTACACCTTC. The V call is TRBV6-5, the J call TRBJ1-2; 7 nucleotides line up with TRBD1. The V and J ends lost 6 bases and 3 bases, in that order; junction bases with no gene match: 7. CDR3 length: 14 amino acids. Germline CDR1 MNHEY, CDR2 SVGAGI.

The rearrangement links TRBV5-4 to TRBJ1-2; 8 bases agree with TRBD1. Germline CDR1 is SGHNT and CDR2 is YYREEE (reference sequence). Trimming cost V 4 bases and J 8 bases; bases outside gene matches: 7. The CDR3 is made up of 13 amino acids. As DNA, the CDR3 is TGTGCCAGCAGCCTGACAGGGGTACAGGGCTACACCTTC. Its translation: CASSLTGVQGYTF.

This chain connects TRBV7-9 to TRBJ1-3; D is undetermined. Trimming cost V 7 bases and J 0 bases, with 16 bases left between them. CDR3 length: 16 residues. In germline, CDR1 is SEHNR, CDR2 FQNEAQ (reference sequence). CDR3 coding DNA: TGTGCCAGCACCCCTGGAGGGTTTCTCTCTGGAAACACCATATATTTT. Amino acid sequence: CASTPGGFLSGNTIYF.

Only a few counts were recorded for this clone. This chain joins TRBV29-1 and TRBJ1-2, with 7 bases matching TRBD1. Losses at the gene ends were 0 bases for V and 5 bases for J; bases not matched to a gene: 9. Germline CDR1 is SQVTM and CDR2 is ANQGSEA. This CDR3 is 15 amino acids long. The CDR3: CSVEDPLQGRYGYTF. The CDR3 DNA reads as TGCAGCGTTGAAGACCCACTACAGGGGCGTTATGGCTACACCTTC.

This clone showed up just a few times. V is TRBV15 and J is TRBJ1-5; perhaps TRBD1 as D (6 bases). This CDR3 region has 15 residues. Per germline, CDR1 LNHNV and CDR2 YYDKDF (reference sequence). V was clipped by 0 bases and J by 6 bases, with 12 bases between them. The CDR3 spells CATSRDHRVGQPQHF. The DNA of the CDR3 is TGTGCCACCAGCAGAGATCACAGGGTCGGTCAGCCCCAGCATTTT.

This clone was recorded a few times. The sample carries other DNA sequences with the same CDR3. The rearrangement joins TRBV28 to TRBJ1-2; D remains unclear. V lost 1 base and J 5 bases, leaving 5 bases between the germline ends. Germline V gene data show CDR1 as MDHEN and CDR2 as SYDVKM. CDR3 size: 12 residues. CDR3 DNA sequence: TGTGCCAGCAGTTTATCCGGGTATGGCTACACCTTC. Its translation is CASSLSGYGYTF.

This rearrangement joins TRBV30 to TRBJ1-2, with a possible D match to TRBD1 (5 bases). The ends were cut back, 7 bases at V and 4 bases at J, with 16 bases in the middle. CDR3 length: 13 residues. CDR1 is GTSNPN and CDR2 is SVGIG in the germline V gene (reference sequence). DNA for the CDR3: TGTGCCTCCCGGGAGGGGTCGAGCTATGGCTACACCTTC. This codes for CASREGSSYGYTF. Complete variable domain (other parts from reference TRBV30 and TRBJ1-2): SQTIHQWPATLVQPVGSPLSLECTVEGTSNPNLYWYRQAAGRGLQLLFYSVGIGQISSEVPQNLSASRPQDRQFILSSKKLLLSDSGFYLCASREGSSYGYTFGSGTRLTVV.

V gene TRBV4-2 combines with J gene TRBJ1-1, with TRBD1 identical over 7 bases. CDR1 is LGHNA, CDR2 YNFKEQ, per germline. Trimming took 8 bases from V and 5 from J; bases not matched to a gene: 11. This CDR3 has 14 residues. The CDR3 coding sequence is TGTGCCAGCGCGAATGTGAGGGGGCGGACTGAAGCTTTCTTT. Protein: CASANVRGRTEAFF.

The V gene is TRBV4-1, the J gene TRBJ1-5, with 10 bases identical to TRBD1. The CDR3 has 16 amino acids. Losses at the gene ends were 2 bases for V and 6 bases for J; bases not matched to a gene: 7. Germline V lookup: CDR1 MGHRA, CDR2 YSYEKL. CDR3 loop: CASSQPTGGRGQPQHF. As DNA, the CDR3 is TGCGCCAGCAGCCAACCGACAGGGGGCCGGGGTCAGCCCCAGCATTTT.

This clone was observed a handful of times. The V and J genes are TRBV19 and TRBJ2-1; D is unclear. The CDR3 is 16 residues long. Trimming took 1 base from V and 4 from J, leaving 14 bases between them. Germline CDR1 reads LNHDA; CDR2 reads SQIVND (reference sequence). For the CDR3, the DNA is TGTGCCAGTAGTATAGGCCTCTATAAGACTTACAATGAGCAGTTCTTC. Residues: CASSIGLYKTYNEQFF.

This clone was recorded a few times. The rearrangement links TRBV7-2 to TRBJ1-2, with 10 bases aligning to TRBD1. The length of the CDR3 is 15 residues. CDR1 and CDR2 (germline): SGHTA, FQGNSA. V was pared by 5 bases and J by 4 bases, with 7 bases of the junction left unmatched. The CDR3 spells CASSTQTGGVYGYTF. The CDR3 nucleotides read TGTGCCAGCAGCACCCAGACAGGGGGCGTCTATGGCTACACCTTC.

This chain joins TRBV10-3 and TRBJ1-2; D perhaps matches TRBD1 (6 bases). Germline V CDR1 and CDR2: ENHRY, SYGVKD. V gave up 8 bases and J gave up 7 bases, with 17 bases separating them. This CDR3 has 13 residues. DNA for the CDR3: TGTGCCATCTCGGGACACCCGGTGGGTGGCTACACCTTC. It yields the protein CAISGHPVGGYTF.